This passage covers 15 T cell receptor beta chains from one sample sequenced in a study of T cell repertoires in cytomegalovirus infection. TCRdb re-called the reads with MiXCR, one entry per CDR3 protein. This sample carries more than 150,000 distinct CDR3 sequences, roughly 15% of them seen once, and the ten largest clones take about 19%. Sequencing used CD8+ T cells from PBMCs. The receptors originated from a human donor in good health (CMV status not recorded). Some clones in this sample may be carry-over from other donors' samples.

V is TRBV29-1 and J is TRBJ2-2; a weak D match, TRBD2 (6 bases). The CDR3 contains 17 residues. Trimming stripped 3 bases from V and 0 bases from J, with 17 bases between. The germline CDR1 and CDR2 sequences are SQVTM and ANQGSEA. DNA of the CDR3: TGCAGCGTTGAGGGGGGTAGCGGCCATCCGAACACCGGGGAGCTGTTTTTT. Translation: CSVEGGSGHPNTGELFF.

This clonotype was recorded a few times. The gene calls are TRBV7-2 and TRBJ1-4; D ambiguous. V lost 2 bases and J lost 3, with 7 bases in between. Germline CDR1 is SGHTA and CDR2 is FQGNSA. The CDR3 consists of 14 residues. The CDR3 protein is CASSLRESNEKLFF. The DNA for the CDR3 is TGTGCCAGCAGCTTAAGGGAGTCTAATGAAAAACTGTTTTTT.

The chain has TRBV11-3 and TRBJ2-5; no definite D call. The CDR3 is made up of 13 amino acids. CDR1 and CDR2 from the germline V gene are SGHNT and YENEEA. The V and J ends lost 4 bases and 5 bases respectively, with 11 bases between them. The CDR3 here is CASSYRGGETQYF. As DNA, the CDR3 is TGTGCCAGCAGCTACAGAGGTGGGGAGACCCAGTACTTC.

For the CDR3, the DNA is TGTGCCAGCAGCCTGAGCCGGGACAGGGTTCTCGAGAGCTCCTACAATGAGCAGTTCTTC. Residues: CASSLSRDRVLESSYNEQFF. The chain employs TRBV11-2 and TRBJ2-1, with TRBD1 matching 9 bases. Unmatched junction bases numbered 17, after V lost 5 bases and J lost 0 bases. This CDR3 contains 20 residues. Germline lookup yields CDR1 SGHAT and CDR2 FQNNGV.

J is TRBJ2-1 and V is TRBV6-2 or TRBV6-3; the D gene is possibly TRBD2 (5 bases). Germline V gives CDR1 MNHEY, CDR2 SVGEGT. V was cut by 8 bases and J by 4 bases, with 12 bases left in between. The CDR3 sequence is 13 residues long. This CDR3 reads CASGRGLYNEQFF. In DNA form, the CDR3 reads TGTGCCAGCGGACGAGGGCTGTACAATGAGCAGTTCTTC.

This clonotype was found a few times. V and J are TRBV15 and TRBJ2-5; the match to TRBD1 covers 9 bases. Germline trimming cut 0 bases from V and 7 bases from J; bases unmatched to any gene: 9. There are 16 residues in the CDR3. Germline V gene sequence: CDR1 LNHNV, CDR2 YYDKDF (reference sequence). CDR3 protein: CATSRDRDRERVTQYF. For the CDR3, the DNA is TGTGCCACCAGCAGAGACCGGGACAGGGAGCGGGTGACCCAGTACTTC.

The gene calls are TRBV12-3 or TRBV12-4 and TRBJ2-2; TRBD1 or TRBD2 may be the D gene (6 bases each). The CDR3 covers 18 residues. V was clipped by 4 bases and J by 0 bases, with 18 bases between them. DNA of the CDR3: TGTGCCAGCAGTTGGGGGTACCGGGGGCGACCGAACACCGGGGAGCTGTTTTTT. It specifies CASSWGYRGRPNTGELFF.

The J gene is TRBJ1-1, the V gene TRBV19, with a possible D match to TRBD1 (6 bases). Germline V gives CDR1 LNHDA, CDR2 SQIVND (reference sequence). The CDR3 totals 13 residues. V was pared by 6 bases and J by 6 bases, with 14 bases between. The CDR3 DNA reads TGTGCCAGTAGGAGGGGGTTTTTGGCTGAAGCTTTCTTT. Its protein is CASRRGFLAEAFF.

This clonotype turned up a few times. V and J are TRBV28 and TRBJ2-1; D uncertain. CDR1 is MDHEN, CDR2 SYDVKM, per germline. CDR3 size: 11 residues. V was pared by 3 bases and J by 10 bases, with 7 bases between. The CDR3 reads CASSFYPEQFF. As DNA, the CDR3 is TGTGCCAGCAGTTTTTACCCCGAGCAGTTCTTC.

This clonotype was detected a few times. The chain has TRBV29-1 and TRBJ1-2; 8 bases agree with TRBD1. The CDR3 length is 13 residues. Germline-derived CDR1 and CDR2 are SQVTM and ANQGSEA. After removal of 6 bases from V and 6 bases from J, the junction contained 9 bases not matched to a gene. The CDR3 bases are TGCAGCGTGCTGACAGGGGAACTTCATGGCTACACCTTC. Translation gives CSVLTGELHGYTF.

The chain has TRBV10-3 and TRBJ2-1; D is possibly TRBD2 (6 bases). Between the trimmed V and J ends, which lost 3 bases and 8 bases, there was a span of 14 bases. The germline gives CDR1 ENHRY, CDR2 SYGVKD. The CDR3 totals 14 residues. CDR3 residues: CAISDPTSRDEQFF. CDR3 DNA sequence: TGTGCCATCAGTGACCCAACTAGCCGGGATGAGCAGTTCTTC.

This clonotype was counted a few times. The genes are TRBV28 and TRBJ2-7; possibly TRBD2 for D (6 bases). The germline CDR1 and CDR2 sequences are MDHEN and SYDVKM. V lost 3 bases and J lost 6, with 27 bases in between. The CDR3 totals 18 residues. Written as DNA, the CDR3 is TGTGCCAGCAGTTTCTCCCCCGCAGTTTGGAGGGAGAAAAGCGAGCAGTACTTC. It specifies CASSFSPAVWREKSEQYF. Supplemented by reference TRBV28 and TRBJ2-7, the full variable domain reads DVKVTQSSRYLVKRTGEKVFLECVQDMDHENMFWYRQDPGLGLRLIYFSYDVKMKEKGDIPEGYSVSREKKERFSLILESASTNQTSMYLCASSFSPAVWREKSEQYFGPGTRLTVT.

This clonotype was counted only a few times. This chain uses TRBV4-1 with TRBJ1-4, with no clear D. V lost 1 base and J lost 7, with 16 bases in between. This CDR3 is 16 amino acids long. Germline V gives CDR1 MGHRA, CDR2 YSYEKL. The CDR3 DNA reads TGCGCCAGCAGCCAAGTAACAACCGGAAGGCGTGAAAAACTGTTTTTT. Translating gives CASSQVTTGRREKLFF.

The rearrangement uses TRBV6-1 and TRBJ2-7; 8 positions agree with TRBD2. With V trimmed by 7 bases and J by 3 bases, 8 bases remained unmatched. This CDR3 is built from 14 residues. The V gene's germline CDR1 is MNHNS and CDR2 SASEGT. The CDR3 loop is CASTSTSGLYEQYF. Here the CDR3 DNA reads TGTGCCAGCACCTCAACTAGCGGACTCTACGAGCAGTACTTC.

The chain carries TRBV28 and TRBJ1-1, with 10 bases fitting TRBD1. CDR1 is MDHEN and CDR2 is SYDVKM in the germline V gene. The CDR3 contains 16 residues. Unmatched junction bases numbered 10, after V lost 5 bases and J lost 4 bases. CDR3 sequence: CASSTFDRGRGTEAFF. CDR3 DNA sequence: TGTGCCAGCAGTACGTTCGACAGGGGGCGAGGCACTGAAGCTTTCTTT.